These T cell receptor beta chains were read from a single sample in a study of Ad26.COV2.S vaccination and SARS-CoV-2 variants. The table came from immunoSEQ multiplex PCR; TCRdb's copy has only in-frame clones and leaves some out. The table shows some 340,000 clones, with around 85% occurring only once. Sequenced material: peripheral blood, taken in a trial of Ad26.COV2.S vaccine versus placebo. These receptors were obtained from a person aged 18-65 years who received the Ad26.COV2.S COVID-19 vaccine or a placebo. CDR3s include the opening cysteine and the closing phenylalanine or tryptophan.

TRBV27,CASRQVGGHGYGYTF
TRBV5-6,CASSSGPYSGNTIYF
TRBV28,CASRGGPGTGELFF
TRBV6-5,CASSPYAQGSYGYTF
TRBV5-5,CASSRTGGSSYEQYF
TRBV4-1,CASSQLGFSGTENEKLFF
TRBV10-3,CAISELNAGLGNSPLHF
TRBV29-1,CSAQRDRGNEKLFF
TRBV11-3,CASTETSLSTDTQYF
TRBV12-3/TRBV12-4,CASRRTGEETQYF
TRBV3-1/TRBV3-2,CASSQILSTDGTNYGYTF
TRBV5-1,CASSLGTGVTQYF
TRBV5-8,CASRGWAAEAFF
TRBV28,CASSPMRGPTNEKLFF
TRBV7-2,CASSHVGQGQFF